A selection of T cell receptor beta chains follows, all from one sample in a study of T cell responses to AZD1222 COVID-19 vaccine. TCRdb's copy holds only in-frame clones and misses some; the assay was immunoSEQ multiplex PCR. The sample lists almost 70,000 clones, 75% to 90% occurring once. The sample in question was peripheral blood, obtained 28 days after the second AZD1222 dose. The receptor source for this set is an adult who received the AZD1222 COVID-19 vaccine. Both conserved end residues are part of each CDR3. A D gene is named only where the DNA matches it firmly. For some rows the clone size is stated as once, few or many, or as a class when expanded; others skip it.

v_call: TRBV12-5; d_call: NA; clone_size: NA; j_call: TRBJ2-3; cdr3_nt: TGTGCTAGTGTCAGAGACAGGATCGACACAGATACGCAGTATTTT; cdr3_aa: CASVRDRIDTDTQYF
v_call: TRBV7-9; d_call: TRBD1; clone_size: NA; j_call: TRBJ1-4; cdr3_nt: TGTGCCAGCAGCTTGCTCCCGGGACAGGGCAATGAAAAACTGTTTTTT; cdr3_aa: CASSLLPGQGNEKLFF
v_call: TRBV3-1/TRBV3-2; d_call: NA; clone_size: NA; j_call: TRBJ2-6; cdr3_nt: TGTGCCAGCAGCCACGCCGGGGCCAACGTCCTGACTTTC; cdr3_aa: CASSHAGANVLTF
v_call: TRBV6-6; d_call: NA; clone_size: NA; j_call: TRBJ1-2; cdr3_nt: TGTGCCAGCAGCCCTCGAGACGGCTACACCTTC; cdr3_aa: CASSPRDGYTF
v_call: TRBV7-9; d_call: TRBD2; clone_size: NA; j_call: TRBJ2-3; cdr3_nt: TGTGCCAGCAGCTTAGATCTGGGGGGGAACACAGATACGCAGTATTTT; cdr3_aa: CASSLDLGGNTDTQYF
v_call: TRBV19; d_call: TRBD2; clone_size: NA; j_call: TRBJ2-7; cdr3_nt: TGTGCCAGTAGTTACGGGGGGTCCTACGAGCAGTACTTC; cdr3_aa: CASSYGGSYEQYF
v_call: TRBV6-5; d_call: TRBD2; clone_size: NA; j_call: TRBJ2-1; cdr3_nt: TGTGCCAGCAGTACGGCTAGCGGGAGCTATGAGCAGTTCTTC; cdr3_aa: CASSTASGSYEQFF
v_call: TRBV7-9; d_call: NA; clone_size: NA; j_call: TRBJ1-1; cdr3_nt: TGTGCCAGCAGCTCCAGGACCGGCTGGCCCGGAGCTTTCTTT; cdr3_aa: CASSSRTGWPGAFF
v_call: TRBV5-1; d_call: TRBD2; clone_size: NA; j_call: TRBJ2-3; cdr3_nt: TGCGCCAGCAGCTCACTGGGACTAGCGGGGGGGTTTAGCACAGATACGCAGTATTTT; cdr3_aa: CASSSLGLAGGFSTDTQYF
v_call: TRBV6-6; d_call: NA; clone_size: NA; j_call: TRBJ1-3; cdr3_nt: TGTGCCAGCAGTTACTCTGGAAACACCATATATTTT; cdr3_aa: CASSYSGNTIYF
v_call: TRBV10-3; d_call: TRBD1; clone_size: once; j_call: TRBJ1-2; cdr3_nt: TGTGCCATCAGTGCCCGGACAGGCGACTATGGCTACACCTTC; cdr3_aa: CAISARTGDYGYTF
v_call: TRBV5-4; d_call: TRBD1; clone_size: NA; j_call: TRBJ1-1; cdr3_nt: TGTGCCAGCAAGACGACAGGGGACACTGAAGCTTTCTTT; cdr3_aa: CASKTTGDTEAFF
v_call: TRBV29-1; d_call: TRBD1; clone_size: NA; j_call: TRBJ2-4; cdr3_nt: TGCAGCGTTGAAGACCCCGGGACAGATTTAACCATTCAGTACTTC; cdr3_aa: CSVEDPGTDLTIQYF
v_call: TRBV9; d_call: NA; clone_size: NA; j_call: TRBJ2-2; cdr3_nt: TGTGCCAGCAGCGTAGTATATAACGGGGAGCTGTTTTTT; cdr3_aa: CASSVVYNGELFF
v_call: TRBV30; d_call: TRBD1; clone_size: NA; j_call: TRBJ1-5; cdr3_nt: TGTGCCTCTTCTAGGGGGCTGAATGGCAATCAGCCCCAGCATTTT; cdr3_aa: CASSRGLNGNQPQHF
v_call: TRBV20-1; d_call: NA; clone_size: NA; j_call: TRBJ1-2; cdr3_nt: TGCAGTGCCGGGGGCTATGGCGGCTACACCTTC; cdr3_aa: CSAGGYGGYTF
v_call: TRBV7-9; d_call: TRBD1; clone_size: few; j_call: TRBJ1-2; cdr3_nt: TGTGCCAGCAGCCCGATGGGTGGGACAGGGACTAACTATGGCTACACCTTC; cdr3_aa: CASSPMGGTGTNYGYTF
v_call: TRBV18; d_call: NA; clone_size: NA; j_call: TRBJ1-4; cdr3_nt: TGTGCCAGCTCACCGACGAGGATTGGAGATGAAAAACTGTTTTTT; cdr3_aa: CASSPTRIGDEKLFF
v_call: TRBV6-5; d_call: NA; clone_size: few; j_call: TRBJ1-5; cdr3_nt: TGTGCCAGCAGTTACTCGGTCCGGAATCAGCCCCAGCATTTT; cdr3_aa: CASSYSVRNQPQHF
v_call: TRBV3-1/TRBV3-2; d_call: NA; clone_size: once; j_call: TRBJ1-1; cdr3_nt: TGTGCCAGCAGCCTAATGGGGGACACTGAAGCTTTCTTT; cdr3_aa: CASSLMGDTEAFF
v_call: TRBV5-4; d_call: TRBD2; clone_size: NA; j_call: TRBJ2-1; cdr3_nt: TGTGCCAGCAGCTTCGCTAGCGGGATTCCCTCCTACAATGAGCAGTTCTTC; cdr3_aa: CASSFASGIPSYNEQFF
v_call: TRBV6-5; d_call: NA; clone_size: few; j_call: TRBJ1-5; cdr3_nt: TGTGCCAGCAGGGGCGGGGTGAGGGGCAATCAGCCCCAGCATTTT; cdr3_aa: CASRGGVRGNQPQHF
v_call: TRBV24-1; d_call: TRBD2; clone_size: NA; j_call: TRBJ2-5; cdr3_nt: TGTGCCACCAGTGATACTCCTAGCGGTAGAATCCAAGAGACCCAGTACTTC; cdr3_aa: CATSDTPSGRIQETQYF
v_call: TRBV19; d_call: NA; clone_size: NA; j_call: TRBJ1-1; cdr3_nt: TGTGCCAGTAGCGTCGGGCCCTATGGGACTGAAGCTTTCTTT; cdr3_aa: CASSVGPYGTEAFF
v_call: TRBV12-5; d_call: NA; clone_size: NA; j_call: TRBJ1-2; cdr3_nt: TGTGCTAGTGGTTTGACCCTACTGGGATCTAACTATGGCTACACCTTC; cdr3_aa: CASGLTLLGSNYGYTF